Described below is a single TCR beta chain sequence and its context. The data were produced by immunoSEQ multiplex PCR, yet TCRdb's version contains in-frame clones alone and is incomplete. In the table there are roughly 440,000 clones, 88% of which are singletons. This entry comes from a study of blood T cell repertoires in COVID-19. Study at large: From the United States, Italy and Spain came samples of acute and convalescent COVID-19.

Trimming took off 4 bases at V and 5 bases at J, with 9 bases between the two ends. CDR1 is ENHRY, CDR2 SYGVKD, per germline. The CDR3 runs to 14 residues. The receptor was isolated from a woman in her forties or fifties with COVID-19, enrolled during active disease. V usage is TRBV10-3 and J usage is TRBJ1-6; D unclear. The sequenced sample consisted of peripheral blood. The CDR3 nucleotides are TGTGCCATCAGTGTGGAGAGGGATAATTCACCCCTCCACTTT. This sequence encodes CAISVERDNSPLHF.